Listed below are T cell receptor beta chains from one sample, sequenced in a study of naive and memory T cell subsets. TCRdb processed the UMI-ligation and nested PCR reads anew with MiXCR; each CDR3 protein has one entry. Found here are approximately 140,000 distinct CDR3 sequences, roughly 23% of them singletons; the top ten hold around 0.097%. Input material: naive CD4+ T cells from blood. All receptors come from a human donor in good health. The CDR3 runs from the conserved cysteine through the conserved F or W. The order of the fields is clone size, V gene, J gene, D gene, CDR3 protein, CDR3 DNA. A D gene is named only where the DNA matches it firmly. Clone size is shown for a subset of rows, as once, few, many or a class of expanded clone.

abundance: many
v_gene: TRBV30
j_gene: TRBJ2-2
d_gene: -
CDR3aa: CAWSHVPGELFF
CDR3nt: TGTGCCTGGAGTCACGTGCCCGGGGAGCTGTTTTTT

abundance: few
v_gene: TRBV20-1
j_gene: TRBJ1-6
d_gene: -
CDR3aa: CSASQGNNSPLHF
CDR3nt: TGCAGTGCTAGTCAGGGAAATAATTCACCCCTCCACTTT

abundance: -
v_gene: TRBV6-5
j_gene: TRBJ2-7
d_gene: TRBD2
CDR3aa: CASSKLATYEQYF
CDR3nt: TGTGCCAGCAGCAAACTAGCGACCTACGAGCAGTACTTC

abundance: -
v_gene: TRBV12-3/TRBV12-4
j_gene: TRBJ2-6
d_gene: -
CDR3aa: CASSRGASGANVLTF
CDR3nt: TGTGCCAGCAGCCGGGGGGCCTCTGGGGCCAACGTCCTGACTTTC

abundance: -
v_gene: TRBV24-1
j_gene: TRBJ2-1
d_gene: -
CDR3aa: CATSDKRSTYNEQFF
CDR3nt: TGTGCCACCAGTGATAAGCGGAGCACCTACAATGAGCAGTTCTTC

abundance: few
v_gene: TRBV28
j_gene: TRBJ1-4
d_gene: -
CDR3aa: CASSYRVAAQLFF
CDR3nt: TGTGCCAGCAGTTACAGGGTCGCCGCCCAACTGTTTTTT

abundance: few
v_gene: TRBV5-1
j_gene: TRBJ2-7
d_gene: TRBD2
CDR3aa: CASSVPGLAGGSYEQYF
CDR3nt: TGCGCCAGCAGCGTTCCGGGACTAGCGGGGGGTTCCTACGAGCAGTACTTC

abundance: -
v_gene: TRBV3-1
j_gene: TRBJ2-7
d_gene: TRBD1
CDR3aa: CASRGTGAYEQYF
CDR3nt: TGTGCCAGCAGGGGGACAGGGGCCTACGAGCAGTACTTC

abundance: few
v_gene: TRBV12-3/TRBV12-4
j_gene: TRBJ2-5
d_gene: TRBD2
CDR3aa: CASSLALGGRETQYF
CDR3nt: TGTGCCAGCAGTTTAGCGCTGGGCGGGAGAGAGACCCAGTACTTC

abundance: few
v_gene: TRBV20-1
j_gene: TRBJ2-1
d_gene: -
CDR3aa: CSGTLADSYNEQFF
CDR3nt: TGCAGCGGTACCTTAGCGGACTCCTACAATGAGCAGTTCTTC

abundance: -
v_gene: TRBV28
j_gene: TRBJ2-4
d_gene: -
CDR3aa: CASSLTDTGLAKNIQYF
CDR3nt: TGTGCCAGCAGTTTAACCGACACAGGCCTGGCCAAAAACATTCAGTACTTC

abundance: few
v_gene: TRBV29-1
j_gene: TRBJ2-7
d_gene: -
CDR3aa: CSARQAAYEQYF
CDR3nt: TGCAGCGCCCGACAGGCCGCCTACGAGCAGTACTTC

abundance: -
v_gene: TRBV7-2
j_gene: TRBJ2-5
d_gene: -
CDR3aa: CASSLVPLGAPHETQYF
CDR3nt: TGTGCCAGCAGCTTAGTTCCCCTAGGGGCGCCCCATGAGACCCAGTACTTC

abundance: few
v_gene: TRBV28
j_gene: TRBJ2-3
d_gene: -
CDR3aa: CASMGFVGSGATDTQYF
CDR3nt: TGTGCCAGCATGGGTTTCGTAGGGTCGGGAGCCACAGATACGCAGTATTTT

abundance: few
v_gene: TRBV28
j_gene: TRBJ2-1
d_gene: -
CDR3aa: CASSLGGSRFF
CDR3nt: TGTGCCAGCAGTTTAGGGGGGAGTCGGTTCTTC

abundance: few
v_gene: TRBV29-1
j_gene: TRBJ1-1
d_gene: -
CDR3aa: CSASTGYTEAFF
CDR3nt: TGCAGCGCCTCAACAGGGTACACTGAAGCTTTCTTT

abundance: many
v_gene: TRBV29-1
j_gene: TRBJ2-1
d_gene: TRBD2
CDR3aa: CSGLAGGPSDNEQFF
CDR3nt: TGCAGCGGGCTAGCGGGAGGGCCCAGTGACAATGAGCAGTTCTTC

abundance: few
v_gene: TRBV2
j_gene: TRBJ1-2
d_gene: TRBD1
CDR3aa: CATQGVGRGYTF
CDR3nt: TGTGCCACCCAGGGGGTAGGGAGGGGCTACACCTTC

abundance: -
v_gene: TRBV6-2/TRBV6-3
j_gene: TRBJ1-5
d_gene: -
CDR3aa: CASRPPGDSNQPQHF
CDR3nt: TGTGCCAGCAGACCCCCGGGGGATTCGAATCAGCCCCAGCATTTT

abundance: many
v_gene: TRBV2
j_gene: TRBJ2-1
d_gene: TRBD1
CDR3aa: CASSTGENNEQFF
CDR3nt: TGTGCCAGCAGTACAGGGGAGAACAATGAGCAGTTCTTC

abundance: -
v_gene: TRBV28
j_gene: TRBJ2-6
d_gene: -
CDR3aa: CASSFTGFGANVLTF
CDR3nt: TGTGCCAGCAGTTTTACAGGCTTTGGGGCCAACGTCCTGACTTTC

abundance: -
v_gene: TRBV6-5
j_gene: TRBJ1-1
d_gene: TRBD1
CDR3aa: CASSQWDRNTEAFF
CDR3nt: TGTGCCAGCAGTCAATGGGACAGAAACACTGAAGCTTTCTTT

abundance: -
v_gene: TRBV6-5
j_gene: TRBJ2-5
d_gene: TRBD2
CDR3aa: CASAQLAGVQETQYF
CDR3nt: TGTGCCAGCGCCCAGCTAGCGGGAGTCCAAGAGACCCAGTACTTC

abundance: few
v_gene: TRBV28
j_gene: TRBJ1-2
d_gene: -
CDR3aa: CASSISRRSYGYTF
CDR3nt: TGTGCCAGCAGTATCTCGCGTCGGTCCTATGGCTACACCTTC

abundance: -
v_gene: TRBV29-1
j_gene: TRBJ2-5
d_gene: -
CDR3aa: CSARLGPQETQYF
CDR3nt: TGCAGCGCCAGACTAGGTCCGCAAGAGACCCAGTACTTC

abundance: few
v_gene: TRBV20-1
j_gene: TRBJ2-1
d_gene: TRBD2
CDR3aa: CSARLLGGRVSYNEQFF
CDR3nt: TGCAGTGCTAGACTTCTTGGCGGGAGGGTTTCCTACAATGAGCAGTTCTTC

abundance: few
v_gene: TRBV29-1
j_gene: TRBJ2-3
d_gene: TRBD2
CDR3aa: CSVDSGRSDTQYF
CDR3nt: TGCAGCGTTGATAGCGGGAGGTCGGATACGCAGTATTTT

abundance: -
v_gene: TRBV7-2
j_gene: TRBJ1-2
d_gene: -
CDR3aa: CASSPGGYGYTF
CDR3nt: TGTGCCAGCAGCCCCGGGGGTTATGGCTACACCTTC

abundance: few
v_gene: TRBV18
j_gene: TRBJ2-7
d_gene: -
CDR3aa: CASSPGTGNQYEQYF
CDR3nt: TGTGCCAGCTCACCTGGGACGGGGAATCAATACGAGCAGTACTTC

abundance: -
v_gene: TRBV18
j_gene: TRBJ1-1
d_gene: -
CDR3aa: CASSPRGAVTEAFF
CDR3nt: TGTGCCAGCTCACCACGGGGGGCCGTGACTGAAGCTTTCTTT

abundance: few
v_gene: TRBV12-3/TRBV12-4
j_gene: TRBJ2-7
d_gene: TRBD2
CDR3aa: CASSLGLADYEQYF
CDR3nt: TGTGCCAGCAGTTTAGGACTAGCGGACTACGAGCAGTACTTC

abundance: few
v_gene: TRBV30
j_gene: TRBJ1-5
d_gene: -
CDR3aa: CAWSASRGGPQHF
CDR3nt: TGTGCCTGGAGTGCTAGTAGGGGAGGGCCCCAGCATTTT

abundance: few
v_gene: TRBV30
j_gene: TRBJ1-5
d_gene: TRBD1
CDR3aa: CAWSLTGVPQPQHF
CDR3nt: TGTGCCTGGAGTTTAACAGGGGTTCCTCAGCCCCAGCATTTT

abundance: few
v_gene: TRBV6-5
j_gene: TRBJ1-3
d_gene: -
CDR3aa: CASSYFGGSSSGNTIYF
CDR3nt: TGTGCCAGCAGTTACTTCGGGGGTTCTAGCTCTGGAAACACCATATATTTT

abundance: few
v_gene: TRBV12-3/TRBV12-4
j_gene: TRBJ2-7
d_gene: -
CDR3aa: CASSRTKGDYEQYF
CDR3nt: TGTGCCAGCAGTCGAACTAAGGGAGACTACGAGCAGTACTTC

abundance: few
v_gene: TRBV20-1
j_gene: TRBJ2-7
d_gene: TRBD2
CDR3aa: CSGRVGLAKRYEQYF
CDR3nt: TGCAGTGGAAGGGTGGGACTAGCGAAAAGGTACGAGCAGTACTTC

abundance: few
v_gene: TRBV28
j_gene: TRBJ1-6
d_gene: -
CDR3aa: CASRPTGIRSPLHF
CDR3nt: TGTGCCAGCAGACCAACAGGGATTCGGTCACCCCTCCACTTT

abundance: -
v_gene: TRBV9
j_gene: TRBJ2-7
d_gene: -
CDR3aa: CASSLGTDPYEQYF
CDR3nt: TGTGCCAGCAGTCTCGGGACGGATCCCTACGAGCAGTACTTC

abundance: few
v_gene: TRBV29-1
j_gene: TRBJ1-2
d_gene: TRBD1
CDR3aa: CSVGGGADYGYTF
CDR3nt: TGCAGCGTCGGAGGGGGCGCTGACTATGGCTACACCTTC

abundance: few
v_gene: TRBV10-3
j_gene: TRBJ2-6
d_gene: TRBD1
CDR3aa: CAISESNRGLPGANVLTF
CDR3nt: TGTGCCATCAGTGAGTCGAACAGGGGATTACCCGGGGCCAACGTCCTGACTTTC

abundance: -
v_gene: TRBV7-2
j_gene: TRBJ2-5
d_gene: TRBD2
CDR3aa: CASSPGGAGGETQYF
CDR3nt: TGTGCCAGCAGCCCGGGAGGGGCGGGAGGAGAGACCCAGTACTTC

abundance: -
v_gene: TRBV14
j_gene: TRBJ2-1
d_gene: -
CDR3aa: CASSQAWGVHNEQFF
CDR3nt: TGTGCCAGCAGCCAAGCTTGGGGGGTACACAATGAGCAGTTCTTC

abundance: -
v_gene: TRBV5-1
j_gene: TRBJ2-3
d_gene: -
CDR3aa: CASSLAAASTDTQYF
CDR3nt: TGCGCCAGCAGCTTGGCGGCAGCCAGCACAGATACGCAGTATTTT

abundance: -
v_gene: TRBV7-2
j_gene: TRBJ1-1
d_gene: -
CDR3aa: CASSLVGFSAFF
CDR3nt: TGTGCCAGCAGCTTAGTCGGTTTTTCAGCTTTCTTT

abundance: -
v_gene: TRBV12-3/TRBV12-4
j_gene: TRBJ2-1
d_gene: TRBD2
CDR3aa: CASSQLAGGYNEQFF
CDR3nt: TGTGCCAGCAGTCAACTAGCGGGAGGATACAATGAGCAGTTCTTC

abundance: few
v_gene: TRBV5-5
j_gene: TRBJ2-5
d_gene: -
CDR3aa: CASNFGGPTWLQESQYF
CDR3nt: TGTGCCAGCAACTTTGGCGGACCGACATGGCTCCAAGAGTCCCAGTACTTC

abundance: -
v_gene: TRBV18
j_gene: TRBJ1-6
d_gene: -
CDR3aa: CASSPVTGGNSPLHF
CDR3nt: TGTGCCAGCTCACCAGTGACAGGCGGAAATTCACCCCTCCACTTT

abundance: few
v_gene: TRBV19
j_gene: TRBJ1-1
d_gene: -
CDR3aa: CASSINNLGFEAFF
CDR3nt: TGTGCCAGTAGTATTAACAACTTGGGTTTTGAAGCTTTCTTT

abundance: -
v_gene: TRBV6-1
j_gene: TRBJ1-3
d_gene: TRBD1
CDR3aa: CASIAVQGYSGNTIYF
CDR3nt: TGTGCCAGCATCGCTGTACAGGGGTACTCTGGAAACACCATATATTTT

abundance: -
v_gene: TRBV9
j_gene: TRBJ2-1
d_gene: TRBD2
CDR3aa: CASSVLAGGFNEQFF
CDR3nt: TGTGCCAGCAGCGTACTAGCGGGAGGTTTCAATGAGCAGTTCTTC

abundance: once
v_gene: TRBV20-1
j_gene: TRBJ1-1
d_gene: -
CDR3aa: CSRQRNTEAFF
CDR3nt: TGCAGTAGACAGAGGAACACTGAAGCTTTCTTT

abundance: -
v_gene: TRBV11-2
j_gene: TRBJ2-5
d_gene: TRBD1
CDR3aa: CASSTRTGIETQYF
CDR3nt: TGTGCCAGCAGCACGCGGACAGGGATAGAGACCCAGTACTTC

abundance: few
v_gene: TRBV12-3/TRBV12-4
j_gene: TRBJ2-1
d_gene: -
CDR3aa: CASSSRWDGEQFF
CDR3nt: TGTGCCAGCAGTTCAAGGTGGGACGGGGAGCAGTTCTTC

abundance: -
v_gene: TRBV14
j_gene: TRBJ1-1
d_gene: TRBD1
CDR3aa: CASSPQRGQRTEAFF
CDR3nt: TGTGCCAGCAGCCCCCAGCGGGGACAGAGGACTGAAGCTTTCTTT

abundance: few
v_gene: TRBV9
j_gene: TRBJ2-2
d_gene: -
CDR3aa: CASSVGPRSTGELFF
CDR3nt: TGTGCCAGCAGCGTAGGTCCAAGAAGCACCGGGGAGCTGTTTTTT

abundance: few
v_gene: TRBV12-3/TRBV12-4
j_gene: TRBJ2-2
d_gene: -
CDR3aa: CASSLINTGELFF
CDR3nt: TGTGCCAGCAGTTTAATAAACACCGGGGAGCTGTTTTTT

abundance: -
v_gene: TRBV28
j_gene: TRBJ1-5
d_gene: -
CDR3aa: CASGYQPQHF
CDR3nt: TGTGCCAGCGGATATCAGCCCCAGCATTTT

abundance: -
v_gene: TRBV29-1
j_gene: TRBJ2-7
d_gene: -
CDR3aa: CSVEKDTLGQYF
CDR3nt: TGCAGCGTTGAAAAGGACACACTGGGGCAGTACTTC

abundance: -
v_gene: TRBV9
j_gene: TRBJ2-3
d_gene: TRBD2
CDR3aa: CASSVGLAGGSLIRTDTQYF
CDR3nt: TGTGCCAGCAGCGTAGGGTTAGCGGGAGGATCCTTAATACGCACAGATACGCAGTATTTT